The rows below give T cell receptor beta chains drawn from one sample of a study of blood T cell repertoires in COVID-19. Libraries were prepared by immunoSEQ multiplex PCR; TCRdb keeps only in-frame clonotypes and omits some of them. The sample has about 170,000 clones, roughly 80% seen once. The sequenced material came from peripheral blood. These receptors were collected from a human donor with acute or convalescent COVID-19. The donor label of this sample is uncertain. Each CDR3 is given with its conserved first and last residue. A D gene is named only where the DNA matches it firmly. The size of a clone is reported for some rows only, either as once, few or many, or as a class for expanded clones.

v_gene: TRBV14
len: 15
d_gene: TRBD1
abundance: .
j_gene: TRBJ1-6
CDR3nt: TGTGCCAGCAGCCAAGGACAGGGAATAGGTTCACCCCTCCACTTT
CDR3aa: CASSQGQGIGSPLHF

v_gene: TRBV5-6
len: 14
d_gene: .
abundance: .
j_gene: TRBJ2-7
CDR3nt: TGTGCCAGCGAACATGATAGGGGTAAGGGCGAGCAGTACTTC
CDR3aa: CASEHDRGKGEQYF

v_gene: TRBV15
len: 12
d_gene: .
abundance: once
j_gene: TRBJ1-6
CDR3nt: TGTGCCACCAGCAGAGCAAATTCACCCCTCCACTTT
CDR3aa: CATSRANSPLHF

v_gene: TRBV3-1/TRBV3-2
len: 15
d_gene: .
abundance: once
j_gene: TRBJ1-1
CDR3nt: TGTGCCAGCAGCCAAGTTCTGAGAATGAACACTGAAGCTTTCTTT
CDR3aa: CASSQVLRMNTEAFF

v_gene: TRBV9
len: 15
d_gene: .
abundance: .
j_gene: TRBJ1-4
CDR3nt: TGTGCCAGCAGCGTAGAAACAGGGCCTAATGAAAAACTGTTTTTT
CDR3aa: CASSVETGPNEKLFF

v_gene: TRBV9
len: 16
d_gene: .
abundance: .
j_gene: TRBJ2-1
CDR3nt: TGTGCCAGCAGCGTAGATGGCAGAGGCTCCTACAATGAGCAGTTCTTC
CDR3aa: CASSVDGRGSYNEQFF

v_gene: TRBV5-5
len: 14
d_gene: .
abundance: .
j_gene: TRBJ1-6
CDR3nt: TGTGCCAGCAGCCCTCGGGCGGAGGGCTCACCCCTCCACTTT
CDR3aa: CASSPRAEGSPLHF

v_gene: TRBV11-3
len: 14
d_gene: TRBD2
abundance: .
j_gene: TRBJ2-1
CDR3nt: TGTGCCAGCAGCCTACGGACTAGCGGCGATGAGCAGTTCTTC
CDR3aa: CASSLRTSGDEQFF

v_gene: TRBV28
len: 17
d_gene: TRBD2
abundance: .
j_gene: TRBJ2-3
CDR3nt: TGTGCCAGCAGCCTTGGGACTAGCGGCGGGGTGGGAGATACGCAGTATTTT
CDR3aa: CASSLGTSGGVGDTQYF

v_gene: TRBV10-1
len: 12
d_gene: .
abundance: .
j_gene: TRBJ2-7
CDR3nt: TGCGCCAGCAGTGAGGGTAGCTACGAGCAGTACTTC
CDR3aa: CASSEGSYEQYF

v_gene: TRBV10-3
len: 13
d_gene: .
abundance: .
j_gene: TRBJ1-3
CDR3nt: TGTGCCATCGCGGACAGCTCTGGAAACACCATATATTTT
CDR3aa: CAIADSSGNTIYF

v_gene: TRBV7-9
len: 17
d_gene: TRBD2
abundance: .
j_gene: TRBJ2-5
CDR3nt: TGTGCCAGCAGCCCCAGACTAGCGGGGGCCATACAAGAGACCCAGTACTTC
CDR3aa: CASSPRLAGAIQETQYF

v_gene: TRBV7-3
len: 13
d_gene: .
abundance: .
j_gene: TRBJ2-1
CDR3nt: TGTGCCAGCAGCCAGGGACTGTACAATGAGCAGTTCTTC
CDR3aa: CASSQGLYNEQFF

v_gene: TRBV4-1
len: 14
d_gene: .
abundance: .
j_gene: TRBJ2-7
CDR3nt: TGCGCCAGCAGCCAAGGAGGCGGTGATTACGAGCAGTACTTC
CDR3aa: CASSQGGGDYEQYF

v_gene: TRBV19
len: 14
d_gene: TRBD1
abundance: once
j_gene: TRBJ1-6
CDR3nt: TGTGCCAGCAGGACAGGGGCGGATAATTCACCCCTCCACTTT
CDR3aa: CASRTGADNSPLHF

v_gene: TRBV9
len: 15
d_gene: .
abundance: .
j_gene: TRBJ1-2
CDR3nt: TGTGCCAGCAGAGAGGGGGACCGCGAAGGAATAGGCTACACCTTC
CDR3aa: CASREGDREGIGYTF

v_gene: TRBV19
len: 15
d_gene: .
abundance: .
j_gene: TRBJ1-5
CDR3nt: TGTGCCAGTATGCCAGACGGGGGGGCGTTTCAGCCCCAGCATTTT
CDR3aa: CASMPDGGAFQPQHF

v_gene: TRBV2
len: 15
d_gene: .
abundance: once
j_gene: TRBJ1-5
CDR3nt: TGTGCCAGCATATTAGAACAGGCTAACAATCAGCCCCAGCATTTT
CDR3aa: CASILEQANNQPQHF

v_gene: TRBV7-3
len: 13
d_gene: .
abundance: .
j_gene: TRBJ2-1
CDR3nt: TGTGCCAGCAGCTCACAAACTGACACCGAGCAGTTCTTC
CDR3aa: CASSSQTDTEQFF

v_gene: TRBV11-2
len: 16
d_gene: .
abundance: .
j_gene: TRBJ2-7
CDR3nt: TGTGCCAGCAGCTTAGGTGGCGGGGTGAGCTCCTACGAGCAGTACTTC
CDR3aa: CASSLGGGVSSYEQYF

v_gene: TRBV5-1
len: 12
d_gene: .
abundance: .
j_gene: TRBJ1-1
CDR3nt: TGCGCCAGCAGCACCACAAACACTGAAGCTTTCTTT
CDR3aa: CASSTTNTEAFF

v_gene: TRBV4-1
len: 17
d_gene: TRBD1
abundance: .
j_gene: TRBJ1-4
CDR3nt: TGCGCCAGCAGCCGAGACCCCCCCGGGACAGGGGATGAAAAACTGTTTTTT
CDR3aa: CASSRDPPGTGDEKLFF

v_gene: TRBV2
len: 17
d_gene: TRBD1
abundance: .
j_gene: TRBJ2-1
CDR3nt: TGTGCCAGCAGCAAAGGGACAGGAGGTAACTCCTACAATGAGCAGTTCTTC
CDR3aa: CASSKGTGGNSYNEQFF

v_gene: TRBV6-1
len: 19
d_gene: TRBD2
abundance: .
j_gene: TRBJ2-1
CDR3nt: TGTGCCAGCAGTGAAGAAGTGGGACTAGCGGGGGGGAATTACAATGAGCAGTTCTTC
CDR3aa: CASSEEVGLAGGNYNEQFF

v_gene: TRBV6-5
len: 15
d_gene: TRBD2
abundance: .
j_gene: TRBJ2-2
CDR3nt: TGTGCCAGCAGACGACTAGCGGGGGGGACCGGGGAGCTGTTTTTT
CDR3aa: CASRRLAGGTGELFF

v_gene: TRBV30
len: 13
d_gene: .
abundance: once
j_gene: TRBJ2-1
CDR3nt: TGTGCCTGGAGTGTACGGGTGTCGAATGAGCAGTTCTTC
CDR3aa: CAWSVRVSNEQFF

v_gene: TRBV30
len: 15
d_gene: .
abundance: .
j_gene: TRBJ1-1
CDR3nt: TGTGCCTGGAGTGTACAGGGTTATAGGAACACTGAAGCTTTCTTT
CDR3aa: CAWSVQGYRNTEAFF

v_gene: TRBV28
len: 15
d_gene: .
abundance: once
j_gene: TRBJ1-1
CDR3nt: TGTGCCAGCAGTTCCCCAGGTCCCCTGAACACTGAAGCTTTCTTT
CDR3aa: CASSSPGPLNTEAFF

v_gene: TRBV18
len: 16
d_gene: .
abundance: few
j_gene: TRBJ2-7
CDR3nt: TGTGCCAGCTCACCTCCCTTGACAGGAGCGCCCTACGAGCAGTACTTC
CDR3aa: CASSPPLTGAPYEQYF

v_gene: TRBV2
len: 12
d_gene: .
abundance: .
j_gene: TRBJ2-5
CDR3nt: TGTGCCAGCAGTGGGGGGCGAGAGACCCAGTACTTC
CDR3aa: CASSGGRETQYF

v_gene: TRBV19
len: 17
d_gene: TRBD1
abundance: .
j_gene: TRBJ1-5
CDR3nt: TGTGCCAGTAGTGTCAGGCCGGGACAGGGGGTTCCGAAGCCCCAGCATTTT
CDR3aa: CASSVRPGQGVPKPQHF

v_gene: TRBV9
len: 15
d_gene: TRBD1
abundance: .
j_gene: TRBJ2-1
CDR3nt: TGTGCCAGCAGCGTAGAGGGACAGGGGGCGGGAGAGCAGTTCTTC
CDR3aa: CASSVEGQGAGEQFF

v_gene: TRBV7-3
len: 17
d_gene: TRBD2
abundance: .
j_gene: TRBJ2-3
CDR3nt: TGTGCCAGCAGCCTTCTAGGTAGCGGGGGGGGCACAGATACGCAGTATTTT
CDR3aa: CASSLLGSGGGTDTQYF

v_gene: TRBV7-3
len: 18
d_gene: TRBD2
abundance: .
j_gene: TRBJ2-1
CDR3nt: TGTGCCAGCACCCTGGGACTAGCGGGGGGCACATCCTACAATGAGCAGTTCTTC
CDR3aa: CASTLGLAGGTSYNEQFF

v_gene: TRBV11-2
len: 14
d_gene: .
abundance: .
j_gene: TRBJ2-3
CDR3nt: TGTGCCAGCAGCTTAGAATGGGGGGTGGATACGCAGTATTTT
CDR3aa: CASSLEWGVDTQYF

v_gene: TRBV11-2
len: 15
d_gene: .
abundance: .
j_gene: TRBJ2-5
CDR3nt: TGTGCCAGCAGCTTATTAGGGGGAGGGGGTGAGACCCAGTACTTC
CDR3aa: CASSLLGGGGETQYF

v_gene: TRBV5-1
len: 16
d_gene: .
abundance: .
j_gene: TRBJ2-7
CDR3nt: TGCGCCAGCAGCCTCGGATTGGGGCAACGCCTCTACGAGCAGTACTTC
CDR3aa: CASSLGLGQRLYEQYF

v_gene: TRBV5-1
len: 15
d_gene: TRBD1
abundance: once
j_gene: TRBJ1-2
CDR3nt: TGCGCCAGCAGCTCCGAACGACAGGGTCGGGGTGGCTACACCTTC
CDR3aa: CASSSERQGRGGYTF

v_gene: TRBV2
len: 16
d_gene: TRBD2
abundance: .
j_gene: TRBJ2-1
CDR3nt: TGTGCCAGCTCTGCCCAGGCGGGGGGGCGGGCTAGTGAGCAGTTCTTC
CDR3aa: CASSAQAGGRASEQFF

v_gene: TRBV19
len: 13
d_gene: .
abundance: .
j_gene: TRBJ1-2
CDR3nt: TGTGCCAGTAGGCGCAACCCCTACTATGGCTACACCTTC
CDR3aa: CASRRNPYYGYTF

v_gene: TRBV5-1
len: 15
d_gene: .
abundance: once
j_gene: TRBJ1-6
CDR3nt: TGCGCCAGCAGCCCCGAGGGGGGGGGCCGTTCACCCCTCCACTTT
CDR3aa: CASSPEGGGRSPLHF

v_gene: TRBV29-1
len: 14
d_gene: .
abundance: .
j_gene: TRBJ2-5
CDR3nt: TGCAGCGTTGGGTCGGGGTCGTACCAAGAGACCCAGTACTTC
CDR3aa: CSVGSGSYQETQYF

v_gene: TRBV2
len: 16
d_gene: TRBD1
abundance: .
j_gene: TRBJ1-2
CDR3nt: TGTGCCAGCAGTGCTTGGACAGGGTTAATTGGATATGGCTACACCTTC
CDR3aa: CASSAWTGLIGYGYTF